One T cell receptor beta chain is described in this entry. These data come from a study of T cell changes during pregnancy in multiple sclerosis. Germline V lookup: CDR1 LNHDA, CDR2 SQIVND (reference sequence). The CDR3 totals 17 residues. Trimming cost V 4 bases and J 2 bases, with 17 bases left between them. Clones were read by immunoSEQ multiplex PCR, and TCRdb kept only the in-frame ones, dropping some. The sample shows 17,000 or so clones, nearly 96% of them seen only once. This TCR was sampled from a female donor with multiple sclerosis, enrolled in a pregnancy study. The sequencing here drew on peripheral blood, taken in the third trimester of pregnancy. V and J are TRBV19 and TRBJ1-4; D is possibly TRBD1 (6 bases). CDR3: CASSTRTSGATNEKLFF. CDR3 DNA sequence: TGTGCCAGTAGTACCCGGACCTCAGGGGCTACTAATGAAAAACTGTTTTTT. The full variable domain, with the rest looked up from reference TRBV19 and TRBJ1-4, is DGGITQSPKYLFRKEGQNVTLSCEQNLNHDAMYWYRQDPGQGLRLIYYSQIVNDFQKGDIAEGYSVSREKKESFPLTVTSAQKNPTAFYLCASSTRTSGATNEKLFFGSGTQLSVL.